The next 21 T cell receptor beta chains were all read from a single sample in a study of Graves' ophthalmopathy and Graves' hyperthyroidism. For repertoire sequencing, the TCR beta CDR3 regions were amplified from RNA transcripts. HTBI primers were employed in first-round RT-PCR, then a second-round multiplex PCR followed. TCRdb independently ran MiXCR on the multiplex PCR reads; one entry per CDR3 protein. The table has 220,000 or so distinct CDR3 sequences, under 25% seen once. The specimen was peripheral blood. The source is a woman in her forties or fifties with Graves' ophthalmopathy.

This clonotype was recorded many times. V and J are TRBV7-2 and TRBJ2-7, with 7 bases that match TRBD2. The J segment lost 12 bases and the V segment lost 5 bases, leaving 13 bases of the junction unmatched. CDR3 length equals 13 residues. CDR1 and CDR2 (germline): SGHTA, FQGNSA. CDR3 DNA: TGTGCCAGCAGCGCACGTGCGCTAGCGGAGGGGTACTTC. Translating it yields CASSARALAEGYF.

There are a few counts of this clonotype. The limits of the CDR3 on the DNA are not certain, so only TCRdb's listed CDR3 is given. This chain links TRBV7-8 with TRBJ2-4; the table's D call, TRBD2, has no DNA check behind it. Per the germline V gene, CDR1 is SGHVS and CDR2 is FQNEAQ. The CDR3 totals 11 residues, both ends included. Here the CDR3 reads CASVGGGATIF.

This clonotype was seen at least ten times. V and J are TRBV10-3 and TRBJ2-7; D remains unclear. V lost 3 bases and J 3 bases, leaving 12 bases between the germline ends. Per the germline V gene, CDR1 is ENHRY and CDR2 is SYGVKD. This CDR3 spans 14 amino acids. CDR3 coding DNA: TGTGCCATCAGTGACAGGACCGGAGTCTACGAGCAGTACTTC. Protein product: CAISDRTGVYEQYF.

This chain links TRBV24-1 with TRBJ1-1, with a possible D match to TRBD1 (5 bases). V lost 2 bases and J 0 bases, leaving 6 bases between the germline ends. Germline V gene sequence: CDR1 KGHDR, CDR2 SFDVKD. There are 14 residues in the CDR3. CDR3 residues: CATSDSGMNTEAFF. The CDR3 nucleotides are TGTGCCACCAGTGATTCAGGGATGAACACTGAAGCTTTCTTT.

About this clonotype: A much larger clone lies one base from this, so it may be a read error. This rearrangement joins TRBV12-3 or TRBV12-4 to TRBJ2-2, with 9 bases matching TRBD2. The V segment lost 11 bases and the J segment 5 bases; nucleotides outside the gene matches: 15. The CDR3 totals 16 residues. CDR3 DNA: TGTGCCGCTACCTTAATTCTAGCGGGAAAAACCGGGGAGCTGTTTTTT. Translation: CAATLILAGKTGELFF.

This clonotype was seen repeatedly, ten times or more. The chain links TRBV5-1 to TRBJ1-2; D gene uncertain. V lost 0 bases, J lost 8 bases, and 11 bases lay in between. The CDR3 is 13 amino acids. Germline assignment: CDR1 SGHRS and CDR2 YFSETQ. CDR3 DNA sequence: TGCGCCAGCAGCTTGGACCGTCCCACGGGCTACACCTTC. Its translation is CASSLDRPTGYTF.

The V gene is TRBV27, the J gene TRBJ2-7; perhaps TRBD1 as D (6 bases). Germline V gene sequence: CDR1 MNHEY, CDR2 SMNVEV (reference sequence). The CDR3 runs 15 residues. Trimming shortened V by 5 bases and J by 1 base, and 15 bases separated the two germline ends. DNA of the CDR3: TGTGCCAGCAGTCCGTCCCGGGACACGTCCTACGAGCAGTACTTC. Encoded protein: CASSPSRDTSYEQYF.

This clonotype was seen many times. V is TRBV28 and J is TRBJ1-3; D gene ambiguous. The CDR3 sequence is 15 residues long. Trimming cost V 5 bases and J 0 bases, with 11 bases left between them. CDR1 MDHEN and CDR2 SYDVKM come from the germline V gene. For the CDR3, the DNA is TGTGCCAGCAGTCACTTAGAGAGCTCTGGAAACACCATATATTTT. Translation gives CASSHLESSGNTIYF.

This clonotype has a count of ten or more. The chain couples TRBV7-8 to TRBJ2-5; D possibly uses TRBD1 or TRBD2 (5 bases each). CDR3 length: 14 amino acids. CDR1 SGHVS and CDR2 FQNEAQ come from the germline V gene. Trimming took 5 bases from V and 5 from J, leaving 15 bases between them. This CDR3 reads CASSGDLRIETQYF. CDR3 sequence (DNA): TGTGCCAGCAGCGGGGACCTCCGGATCGAGACCCAGTACTTC.

This clonotype was observed at least ten times. The chain has TRBV30 and TRBJ1-2; 9 nucleotides line up with TRBD1. The germline V gene encodes CDR1 GTSNPN and CDR2 SVGIG (reference sequence). The CDR3 length is 13 residues. The junction had 6 bases not matched to a gene; V was cut back by 4 bases and J by 6 bases. CDR3 coding DNA: TGTGCCTGGAAGTGGGACAGGGCGAATGGCTACACCTTC. Translation: CAWKWDRANGYTF.

The genes are TRBV5-8 and TRBJ1-1; D unclear. The germline CDR1 and CDR2 sequences are SGHTS and YDEGEE. Trimming cost V 1 base and J 1 base, with 8 bases left between them. This CDR3 has 14 residues. The CDR3 DNA reads TGTGCCAGCAGCTTGTCCGAGGAGAACACTGAAGCTTTCTTT. Protein product: CASSLSEENTEAFF.

This clonotype was picked up many times. The J gene is TRBJ1-2, the V gene TRBV2, with no clear D. The germline gives CDR1 SNHLY, CDR2 FYNNEI. The CDR3 consists of 10 residues. V was pared by 7 bases and J by 11 bases, with 11 bases between. CDR3 DNA sequence: TGTGCCAGCAAAAGGGTGGGATACACCTTC. This codes for CASKRVGYTF.

The chain has TRBV6-1 and TRBJ1-1, with a weak D call TRBD1 (5 bases). CDR1 and CDR2 (germline): MNHNS, SASEGT. Trimming pared 0 bases from V and 5 bases from J, leaving 13 bases between. This CDR3 spans 15 amino acids. Here the CDR3 DNA reads TGTGCCAGCAGTGAAGCCTCAGGGTGGGATACTGAAGCTTTCTTT. This codes for CASSEASGWDTEAFF.

There are many counts of this clonotype. The gene calls are TRBV11-2 and TRBJ1-1; TRBD1 matches at 9 bases. This CDR3 region has 15 residues. V gave up 1 base and J gave up 6 bases; unmatched junction bases: 6. The germline CDR1 and CDR2 sequences are SGHAT and FQNNGV. This CDR3 is CASSLGDRVSSEAFF. The DNA for the CDR3 is TGTGCCAGCAGCTTAGGGGACAGGGTTAGTTCTGAAGCTTTCTTT.

There are many counts of this clonotype. This chain connects TRBV28 to TRBJ1-3; 12 nucleotides agree with TRBD1. The CDR3 covers 18 residues. Losses at the gene ends were 2 bases for V and 4 bases for J; bases not matched to a gene: 9. Looked up from germline, CDR1 is MDHEN and CDR2 is SYDVKM. DNA of the CDR3: TGTGCCAGCAGTTTAGGTGTTTGGGACAGGGGGCCGGGAAACACCATATATTTT. Translated, it gives CASSLGVWDRGPGNTIYF.

Many counts were recorded for this clonotype. The chain combines TRBV11-2 with TRBJ2-5; TRBD2 aligns across 10 bases. Per the germline V gene, CDR1 is SGHAT and CDR2 is FQNNGV. With 4 bases clipped from V and 3 bases from J, the junction kept 5 bases outside the gene matches. The CDR3 covers 15 residues. The CDR3 reads CASSSSGRREETQYF. CDR3 DNA: TGTGCCAGCAGCTCTAGCGGGAGAAGGGAAGAGACCCAGTACTTC.

At least ten counts were recorded for this clonotype. V gene TRBV5-1 combines with J gene TRBJ2-7, with 8 bases fitting TRBD1. V lost 2 bases and J lost 4; bases outside the gene matches: 11. Germline CDR1 and CDR2: SGHRS and YFSETQ. The CDR3 is 16 amino acids. For the CDR3, the DNA is TGCGCCAGCAGCTTTATTACAGGGGGAGCCTCTTACGAGCAGTACTTC. It specifies CASSFITGGASYEQYF. The full variable domain, rest sourced from reference TRBV5-1 and TRBJ2-7, is KAGVTQTPRYLIKTRGQQVTLSCSPISGHRSVSWYQQTPGQGLQFLFEYFSETQRNKGNFPGRFSGRQFSNSRSEMNVSTLELGDSALYLCASSFITGGASYEQYFGPGTRLTVT.

This clonotype was counted at least ten times. The genes are TRBV25-1 and TRBJ2-2; no clear D. Per germline, CDR1 MGHDK and CDR2 SYGVNS. The V and J ends lost 5 bases and 3 bases respectively, with 13 bases between them. The CDR3 runs to 15 residues. The CDR3 here is CASSSLSPYTGELFF. The CDR3 coding sequence is TGTGCCAGCAGTTCCCTCAGTCCTTACACCGGGGAGCTGTTTTTT.

This clonotype was counted at least ten times. The chain is built from TRBV12-3 or TRBV12-4 and TRBJ2-1; D is unresolved. CDR3 length: 13 amino acids. Trimming cost V 2 bases and J 5 bases, with 7 bases left between them. This CDR3 is CASSLSRHNEQFF. The CDR3 nucleotides are TGTGCCAGCAGTTTATCGCGGCACAATGAGCAGTTCTTC.

This clonotype was counted between two and nine times. The chain uses TRBV5-1 and TRBJ1-1; perhaps TRBD1 as D (6 bases). The CDR3 contains 15 residues. Looked up from germline, CDR1 is SGHRS and CDR2 is YFSETQ. With 0 bases removed from V and 4 bases from J, the gap between germline ends came to 13 bases. CDR3 nucleotide sequence: TGCGCCAGCAGCTTGGAATGGGGGGCGGGCACTGAAGCTTTCTTT. Protein product: CASSLEWGAGTEAFF.

This clonotype was seen more than once but under ten times. The genes are TRBV4-2 and TRBJ1-1; D unresolved. There are 16 residues in the CDR3. Germline-derived CDR1 and CDR2 are LGHNA and YNFKEQ. The V end lost 0 bases, the J end lost 0 bases, and 11 bases lay between the germline ends. CDR3 residues: CASSQDGGVLNTEAFF. CDR3 sequence (DNA): TGTGCCAGCAGCCAAGATGGCGGGGTCTTGAACACTGAAGCTTTCTTT.